This T cell receptor (beta chain) was captured in a study of T-cell memory formation after mild COVID-19. For the study at large: TCR clustering was largely donor specific.

Notes on this clonotype: The target antigen is unknown.

Looked up from germline, CDR1 is SGHNT and CDR2 is YYREEE (reference sequence). There are 14 residues in the CDR3. With 5 bases removed from V and 3 bases from J, the gap between germline ends came to 13 bases. cDNA libraries for TCR alpha and TCR beta, carrying sample barcodes and UMIs, came from 5'RACE with constant-segment primers. TCRdb passed the 5' RACE reads through MiXCR, listing each CDR3 protein once. The sample includes fewer than 50,000 distinct CDR3 sequences, 7.3% of them seen just once. Broader study findings: Day 15 to 85 contracting clones showed balanced CD4/CD8; later expanders leaned CD4+. CD4+ contracting clones lay mainly in CM and EM, CD8+ ones in EMRA.

The sequencing sample was made of PBMCs or a T cell subset sorted from them (not recorded which). The TCR sequence derives from a man younger than 30 who had mild COVID-19 (a few samples of this study predate the infection). Cell type and time point are not known. The V and J genes are TRBV5-4 and TRBJ2-3; D uncertain. The CDR3, as DNA: TGTGCCAGCAGGGATGCGGCCGGGACAGATACGCAGTATTTT. Translated, it gives CASRDAAGTDTQYF.